These T cell receptor beta chains were read from a single sample in a study of blood T cell repertoires in COVID-19. TCRdb's copy holds only in-frame clones and misses some; the assay was immunoSEQ multiplex PCR. The sample has around 180,000 clones, about 74% seen once. Material: peripheral blood. The receptors stem from a woman over 75 with acute or convalescent COVID-19. Each CDR3 is given with its conserved first and last residue. Each record gives: J gene, V gene, clone size, D gene, CDR3 protein, CDR3 DNA. A D gene is named only where the DNA matches it firmly. The size field is filled for only some rows; it gives once, few, many or a size class.

J: TRBJ2-1
V: TRBV28
size: NA
D: TRBD1
CDR3: CASSSGTGAHNEQFF
DNA: TGTGCCAGCAGTTCCGGGACAGGGGCCCACAATGAGCAGTTCTTC

J: TRBJ1-6
V: TRBV27
size: NA
D: NA
CDR3: CASSFKAKGKHNSPLHF
DNA: TGTGCCAGCAGTTTTAAGGCAAAGGGGAAACATAATTCACCCCTCCACTTT

J: TRBJ2-3
V: TRBV4-3
size: NA
D: TRBD2
CDR3: CASSLIAGGPGDTQYF
DNA: TGCGCCAGCAGCCTTATAGCGGGAGGGCCGGGAGATACGCAGTATTTT

J: TRBJ1-5
V: TRBV19
size: once
D: NA
CDR3: CASTTGFSGNQPQHF
DNA: TGTGCCAGTACCACCGGGTTCAGCGGGAATCAGCCCCAGCATTTT

J: TRBJ2-3
V: TRBV28
size: once
D: NA
CDR3: CASSNPGATDTQYF
DNA: TGTGCCAGCAGTAACCCTGGAGCCACAGATACGCAGTATTTT

J: TRBJ1-1
V: TRBV9
size: NA
D: TRBD1
CDR3: CASSVTGAGMNTEAFF
DNA: TGTGCCAGCAGCGTAACAGGGGCAGGAATGAACACTGAAGCTTTCTTT

J: TRBJ1-1
V: TRBV6-2/TRBV6-3
size: NA
D: NA
CDR3: CASSYLAENTEAFF
DNA: TGTGCCAGCAGTTACCTGGCGGAGAACACTGAAGCTTTCTTT

J: TRBJ2-3
V: TRBV4-3
size: NA
D: TRBD2
CDR3: CASSGGEDTQYF
DNA: TGCGCCAGCAGCGGGGGGGAAGATACGCAGTATTTT

J: TRBJ2-1
V: TRBV2
size: NA
D: NA
CDR3: CASSLAKGAYNEQFF
DNA: TGTGCCAGCAGTCTAGCCAAGGGGGCCTACAATGAGCAGTTCTTC

J: TRBJ2-7
V: TRBV28
size: once
D: TRBD2
CDR3: CASSPGTSGSPLYEQYF
DNA: TGTGCCAGCAGCCCCGGGACTAGCGGGAGCCCCCTCTACGAGCAGTACTTC

J: TRBJ1-5
V: TRBV28
size: NA
D: NA
CDR3: CASRSSNQPQHF
DNA: TGTGCCAGCAGGAGTAGCAATCAGCCCCAGCATTTT

J: TRBJ2-7
V: TRBV28
size: NA
D: TRBD1
CDR3: CASERQGAGGEQYF
DNA: TGTGCCAGCGAAAGGCAGGGGGCGGGTGGCGAGCAGTACTTC

J: TRBJ1-1
V: TRBV30
size: many
D: TRBD1
CDR3: CAWSGDRGLNTEAFF
DNA: TGTGCCTGGAGTGGGGACAGGGGGCTGAACACTGAAGCTTTCTTT

J: TRBJ2-1
V: TRBV19
size: NA
D: TRBD2
CDR3: CASNIAGGDSYNEQFF
DNA: TGTGCCAGTAATATAGCGGGAGGCGACTCCTACAATGAGCAGTTCTTC

J: TRBJ2-7
V: TRBV5-1
size: NA
D: TRBD2
CDR3: CASSLGLAGGYEQYF
DNA: TGCGCCAGCAGCTTGGGACTAGCGGGAGGGTACGAGCAGTACTTC

J: TRBJ2-1
V: TRBV4-3
size: NA
D: TRBD1
CDR3: CASSQGQGAYNEQFF
DNA: TGCGCCAGCAGCCAAGGACAGGGGGCCTACAATGAGCAGTTCTTC

J: TRBJ1-1
V: TRBV19
size: NA
D: NA
CDR3: CASSPQGSLTEAFF
DNA: TGTGCCAGTAGCCCACAGGGATCCTTGACTGAAGCTTTCTTT

J: TRBJ2-1
V: TRBV27
size: NA
D: TRBD2
CDR3: CASAVAGWEEQFF
DNA: TGTGCCAGCGCAGTAGCGGGATGGGAGGAGCAGTTCTTC

J: TRBJ1-3
V: TRBV28
size: NA
D: NA
CDR3: CASLPGSGNTIYF
DNA: TGTGCCAGCCTCCCGGGCTCTGGAAACACCATATATTTT

J: TRBJ2-6
V: TRBV24-1
size: NA
D: TRBD1
CDR3: CATSAAPGQGTSGANVLTF
DNA: TGTGCCACCAGTGCAGCGCCGGGACAGGGGACCTCTGGGGCCAACGTCCTGACTTTC

J: TRBJ2-3
V: TRBV7-2
size: NA
D: TRBD2
CDR3: CASSLALSGSWEYF
DNA: TGTGCCAGCAGCTTAGCGCTTAGCGGGAGTTGGGAATATTTT

J: TRBJ2-5
V: TRBV10-3
size: NA
D: TRBD2
CDR3: CATRLAEVETQYF
DNA: TGTGCCACCCGACTAGCGGAGGTGGAGACCCAGTACTTC

J: TRBJ1-3
V: TRBV6-5
size: NA
D: NA
CDR3: CASSPTGISGNTIYF
DNA: TGTGCCAGCAGTCCCACCGGGATTAGTGGAAACACCATATATTTT

J: TRBJ2-2
V: TRBV4-2
size: NA
D: TRBD2
CDR3: CASSQGTSGSPNTGELFF
DNA: TGTGCCAGCAGCCAAGGAACTAGCGGGAGTCCGAACACCGGGGAGCTGTTTTTT

J: TRBJ2-7
V: TRBV19
size: NA
D: TRBD1
CDR3: CASSMVPGQGSYEQYF
DNA: TGTGCCAGTAGTATGGTTCCGGGACAGGGCTCCTACGAGCAGTACTTC

J: TRBJ1-2
V: TRBV7-9
size: NA
D: TRBD1
CDR3: CASSLQGARGYTF
DNA: TGTGCCAGCAGCTTACAGGGGGCGCGGGGCTACACCTTC

J: TRBJ2-5
V: TRBV5-1
size: NA
D: TRBD2
CDR3: CASSPGTNQETQYF
DNA: TGCGCCAGCAGCCCGGGGACTAATCAAGAGACCCAGTACTTC

J: TRBJ2-6
V: TRBV5-1
size: NA
D: TRBD1
CDR3: CASSLSGTGEGHAGANVLTF
DNA: TGCGCCAGCAGCCTTAGCGGGACAGGGGAGGGTCACGCTGGGGCCAACGTCCTGACTTTC

J: TRBJ2-3
V: TRBV19
size: NA
D: NA
CDR3: CASSNLRTDTQYF
DNA: TGTGCCAGTAGTAACCTTAGAACAGATACGCAGTATTTT

J: TRBJ2-7
V: TRBV28
size: once
D: NA
CDR3: CASSSETDSYEQYF
DNA: TGTGCCAGCAGTTCAGAGACAGACTCCTACGAGCAGTACTTC

J: TRBJ2-1
V: TRBV7-9
size: NA
D: TRBD1
CDR3: CAITGQGINEQFF
DNA: TGTGCCATCACGGGACAGGGGATCAATGAGCAGTTCTTC

J: TRBJ1-5
V: TRBV18
size: few
D: NA
CDR3: CASSPYSSGSDQPQHF
DNA: TGTGCCAGCTCACCATATTCTAGCGGGTCGGATCAGCCCCAGCATTTT

J: TRBJ1-1
V: TRBV7-3
size: once
D: NA
CDR3: CASSLTRGTTEAFF
DNA: TGTGCCAGCAGCTTAACAAGGGGGACCACTGAAGCTTTCTTT

J: TRBJ1-2
V: TRBV27
size: NA
D: NA
CDR3: CASSLSGGSYEGYTF
DNA: TGTGCCAGCAGTTTATCAGGGGGAAGCTATGAGGGCTACACCTTC

J: TRBJ1-3
V: TRBV2
size: NA
D: NA
CDR3: CASSEQQISGNTIYF
DNA: TGTGCCAGCAGTGAACAACAAATCTCTGGAAACACCATATATTTT

J: TRBJ2-7
V: TRBV6-1
size: NA
D: NA
CDR3: CASSEEGPTYEQYF
DNA: TGTGCCAGCAGTGAGGAGGGACCCACCTACGAGCAGTACTTC

J: TRBJ1-1
V: TRBV27
size: NA
D: NA
CDR3: CASSLNFAGGTEAFF
DNA: TGTGCCAGCAGTTTAAATTTTGCGGGAGGCACTGAAGCTTTCTTT

J: TRBJ2-3
V: TRBV7-3
size: NA
D: TRBD2
CDR3: CASSPIAGLADTQYF
DNA: TGTGCCAGCAGCCCTATAGCGGGCCTCGCAGATACGCAGTATTTT

J: TRBJ2-7
V: TRBV6-5
size: NA
D: TRBD2
CDR3: CARAWSSGTYEQYF
DNA: TGTGCCAGGGCCTGGAGTAGCGGGACCTACGAGCAGTACTTC

J: TRBJ2-5
V: TRBV28
size: NA
D: NA
CDR3: CASSSALGGETQYF
DNA: TGTGCCAGCAGTTCTGCCCTCGGCGGAGAGACCCAGTACTTC

J: TRBJ2-3
V: TRBV7-9
size: NA
D: NA
CDR3: CASSLVRKDTQYF
DNA: TGTGCCAGCAGCTTAGTGCGTAAAGATACGCAGTATTTT

J: TRBJ1-1
V: TRBV18
size: NA
D: NA
CDR3: CASRGHRNTEAFF
DNA: TGTGCCAGCCGGGGACACAGGAACACTGAAGCTTTCTTT

J: TRBJ1-5
V: TRBV27
size: NA
D: NA
CDR3: CASSTGPSWLSNQPQHF
DNA: TGTGCCAGCAGTACAGGCCCCTCCTGGCTGAGCAATCAGCCCCAGCATTTT

J: TRBJ1-5
V: TRBV2
size: NA
D: NA
CDR3: CASSETNGYQPQHF
DNA: TGTGCCAGCAGTGAAACCAACGGGTATCAGCCCCAGCATTTT

J: TRBJ1-5
V: TRBV3-1/TRBV3-2
size: few
D: NA
CDR3: CASSQGGGSNQPQHF
DNA: TGTGCCAGCAGCCAAGGGGGGGGGAGCAATCAGCCCCAGCATTTT

J: TRBJ2-7
V: TRBV14
size: NA
D: TRBD2
CDR3: CASSQALGEGTYEQYF
DNA: TGTGCCAGCAGCCAGGCCCTCGGGGAGGGAACCTACGAGCAGTACTTC

J: TRBJ2-7
V: TRBV18
size: few
D: NA
CDR3: CASSRGLSYEQYF
DNA: TGTGCCAGCTCTCGGGGACTTTCCTACGAGCAGTACTTC

J: TRBJ2-1
V: TRBV11-3
size: NA
D: TRBD2
CDR3: CASSLEFGTSGDNEQFF
DNA: TGTGCCAGCAGCTTAGAATTTGGGACTAGCGGAGACAATGAGCAGTTCTTC

J: TRBJ2-2
V: TRBV7-9
size: many
D: TRBD1
CDR3: CASSPPGQGTNTGELFF
DNA: TGTGCCAGCAGCCCCCCGGGACAGGGTACGAACACCGGGGAGCTGTTTTTT

J: TRBJ2-3
V: TRBV27
size: NA
D: NA
CDR3: CASSSWGPDTQYF
DNA: TGTGCCAGCAGTTCTTGGGGCCCAGATACGCAGTATTTT

J: TRBJ2-5
V: TRBV7-7
size: NA
D: NA
CDR3: CASSLTGGFSGSQETQYF
DNA: TGTGCCAGCAGCCTTACAGGGGGCTTTAGCGGGAGTCAAGAGACCCAGTACTTC

J: TRBJ2-7
V: TRBV4-2
size: few
D: NA
CDR3: CASSQDLSEQYF
DNA: TGTGCCAGCAGCCAAGATCTGAGCGAGCAGTACTTC

J: TRBJ2-7
V: TRBV7-2
size: NA
D: TRBD2
CDR3: CASSLQTSGRSYEQYF
DNA: TGTGCCAGCAGCTTACAAACTAGCGGGAGGTCTTACGAGCAGTACTTC

J: TRBJ2-1
V: TRBV4-2
size: NA
D: NA
CDR3: CASSRDAGNYNEQFF
DNA: TGTGCCAGCAGCCGCGACGCGGGAAACTACAATGAGCAGTTCTTC

J: TRBJ1-4
V: TRBV18
size: NA
D: TRBD1
CDR3: CASSHSTGANEKLFF
DNA: TGTGCCAGCTCACATTCGACAGGGGCTAATGAAAAACTGTTTTTT

J: TRBJ2-2
V: TRBV5-6
size: NA
D: NA
CDR3: CASSLGPPNTGELFF
DNA: TGTGCCAGCAGCTTGGGGCCCCCGAACACCGGGGAGCTGTTTTTT

J: TRBJ2-3
V: TRBV30
size: NA
D: NA
CDR3: CAWSAGAGDTQYF
DNA: TGTGCCTGGAGCGCAGGGGCAGGAGATACGCAGTATTTT

J: TRBJ2-1
V: TRBV27
size: NA
D: TRBD2
CDR3: CASRGLEGGYNEQFF
DNA: TGTGCCAGCAGGGGACTAGAGGGCGGGTACAATGAGCAGTTCTTC